The 25 T cell receptor beta chains below come from one sample, sequenced in a study of radiation and T cells in renal cell carcinoma. Treatment specified: treatment-naive control, cytoreductive nephrectomy. Only in-frame clones appear in the TCRdb table, and some are missing; sequencing was by immunoSEQ multiplex PCR. The sample includes some 14,000 clones, roughly three fifths of them seen just once. The sample consisted of tumor tissue, taken from a patient whose treatment was nephrectomy without radiotherapy. The receptors come from a man in his fifties with renal cell carcinoma.

In this sample, this clone turned up a few times. V is TRBV27 and J is TRBJ1-1, with D unclear. This CDR3 is built from 13 residues. V was shortened by 2 bases and J by 0 bases, with 4 bases between the two germline ends. CDR1 and CDR2 (germline): MNHEY, SMNVEV (reference sequence). CDR3 residues: CASSLGMNTEAFF. The CDR3 coding sequence is TGTGCCAGCAGTTTAGGTATGAACACTGAAGCTTTCTTT.

This chain uses TRBV4-1 with TRBJ1-1; D remains unclear. This CDR3 has 14 amino acids. The germline V gene encodes CDR1 MGHRA and CDR2 YSYEKL. Trimming removed 1 base at V and 6 bases at J, with 12 bases between. As DNA, the CDR3 is TGCGCCAGCAGCCAAGTCCTGGACCGACCTGAAGCTTTCTTT. Amino acid sequence: CASSQVLDRPEAFF.

The CDR3 DNA is TGCGCCAGCAGCTTGTGGGGGACAGATACGCAGTATTTT. Amino acid sequence: CASSLWGTDTQYF. The chain recombines TRBV5-1 with TRBJ2-3; D is possibly TRBD1 or TRBD2 (5 bases each). The CDR3 runs to 13 residues. Trimming took off 1 base at V and 3 bases at J, with 6 bases between the two ends. CDR1 and CDR2 (germline): SGHRS, YFSETQ.

This clone showed up just a few times. The chain employs TRBV6-6 and TRBJ1-1; D is uncertain. The CDR3 runs to 14 residues. The V and J ends lost 4 bases and 0 bases respectively, with 9 bases between them. Germline V lookup: CDR1 MNHNY, CDR2 SVGAGI (reference sequence). The CDR3: CASSSSLMNTEAFF. The CDR3 nucleotides read TGTGCCAGCAGTTCTAGCCTCATGAACACTGAAGCTTTCTTT.

This clone has more than one count but fewer than ten. The chain uses TRBV27 and TRBJ1-1, with D perhaps TRBD1 (5 bases). The CDR3 covers 13 residues. Trimming removed 6 bases at V and 1 base at J, with 9 bases between. The germline gives CDR1 MNHEY, CDR2 SMNVEV (reference sequence). CDR3 residues: CASRGRGNTEAFF. DNA of the CDR3: TGTGCCAGCAGGGGTAGGGGGAACACTGAAGCTTTCTTT.

This chain links TRBV9 with TRBJ1-6; D is unresolved. The CDR3 runs to 15 residues. The germline V gene encodes CDR1 SGDLS and CDR2 YYNGEE. Trimming took 3 bases from V and 6 from J, leaving 13 bases between them. CDR3 sequence (DNA): TGTGCCAGCAGCGAGGGTAGGGCCGGTAATTCACCCCTCCACTTT. Its translation: CASSEGRAGNSPLHF.

This chain links TRBV29-1 with TRBJ1-1; maybe TRBD1 (5 bases). Germline V gene lookup returns CDR1 SQVTM and CDR2 ANQGSEA. Trimming stripped 2 bases from V and 7 bases from J, with 14 bases between. CDR3 size: 13 residues. The CDR3 sequence is CSVERIGDGEAFF. CDR3 bases: TGCAGCGTTGAAAGAATCGGGGACGGTGAAGCTTTCTTT.

V is TRBV28 and J is TRBJ2-7; D ambiguous. V lost 7 bases and J 6 bases, leaving 19 bases between the germline ends. Germline CDR1 and CDR2: MDHEN and SYDVKM. The CDR3 runs 14 residues. This CDR3 reads CASTGRGSPTEQYF. CDR3 nucleotide sequence: TGTGCCAGCACCGGACGTGGTAGTCCTACCGAGCAGTACTTC.

The gene calls are TRBV15 and TRBJ1-4; a possible D gene is TRBD1 (5 bases). V lost 3 bases, J lost 10 bases, and 21 bases lay in between. Germline V gene data show CDR1 as LNHNV and CDR2 as YYDKDF (reference sequence). CDR3 length: 16 residues. This CDR3 reads CATSRGLGIGGGKLFF. CDR3 DNA sequence: TGTGCCACCAGCAGGGGACTGGGAATTGGGGGAGGAAAACTGTTTTTT.

The chain has TRBV6-5 and TRBJ1-2; maybe TRBD1 (5 bases). Trimming cost V 5 bases and J 0 bases, with 13 bases left between them. The CDR3 totals 15 residues. Germline CDR1 MNHEY, CDR2 SVGAGI. The CDR3 is CASSLTATANYGYTF. The CDR3, as DNA: TGTGCCAGCAGTCTGACAGCTACGGCTAACTATGGCTACACCTTC.

In this sample, this clone turned up once. The conserved final phenylalanine or tryptophan is absent from the CDR3, which likely points to a read error. The chain is built from TRBV4-2 and TRBJ1-2, with TRBD1 identical over 8 bases. Trimming cost V 0 bases and J 3 bases; bases outside gene matches: 6. The CDR3 consists of 16 residues. Germline V gives CDR1 LGHNA, CDR2 YNFKEQ. The CDR3 protein is CASSQDYTGGHYGYTL. DNA for the CDR3: TGTGCCAGCAGCCAAGATTACACAGGGGGTCACTATGGCTACACCCTC.

V gene TRBV5-1 combines with J gene TRBJ2-3; 10 bases align to TRBD2. CDR3 length equals 17 residues. The germline CDR1 and CDR2 sequences are SGHRS and YFSETQ. V trimming: 3 bases; J trimming: 5 bases; junction bases outside the gene matches: 12. The CDR3 bases are TGCGCCAGCAGCTCGCTGGGACTAGCGAAGGCCGGAGATACGCAGTATTTT. Translation: CASSSLGLAKAGDTQYF.

This chain connects TRBV7-9 to TRBJ2-7; the D gene is possibly TRBD1 (6 bases). The CDR3 loop spans 15 amino acids. The V end lost 5 bases, the J end lost 0 bases, and 14 bases lay between the germline ends. Germline CDR1 SEHNR, CDR2 FQNEAQ (reference sequence). The CDR3 reads CASSGGTLSSYEQYF. CDR3 coding DNA: TGTGCCAGCAGCGGTGGGACATTGAGCTCCTACGAGCAGTACTTC.

CDR3 protein: CATAGQVDEKLFF. In nucleotides, the CDR3 is TGTGCCACCGCGGGACAGGTGGACGAAAAACTGTTTTTT. V gene TRBV10-3 combines with J gene TRBJ1-4, with 8 bases that match TRBD1. There are 13 residues in the CDR3. Germline V lookup: CDR1 ENHRY, CDR2 SYGVKD. The ends lost 10 bases at V and 8 bases at J; junction bases unmatched: 9.

The gene calls are TRBV4-1 and TRBJ1-2; weak D call: TRBD1 (5 bases). V was clipped by 0 bases and J by 4 bases, with 18 bases between them. The CDR3 sequence is 17 residues long. Germline CDR1 is MGHRA and CDR2 is YSYEKL. The CDR3 DNA is TGCGCCAGCAGCCAAGATCAGGGCAGCCGGGGGGTCTATGGCTACACCTTC. Amino acid sequence: CASSQDQGSRGVYGYTF.

This chain joins TRBV2 and TRBJ1-2; TRBD1 aligns across 8 bases. This CDR3 is 14 amino acids long. The V segment lost 5 bases and the J segment 5 bases; nucleotides outside the gene matches: 7. The germline V gene encodes CDR1 SNHLY and CDR2 FYNNEI. The CDR3 DNA follows: TGTGCCAGCAGTTTTCAGGGGGCTTGGTATGGCTACACCTTC. This sequence encodes CASSFQGAWYGYTF. The full variable domain, completed using reference TRBV2 and TRBJ1-2, is EPEVTQTPSHQVTQMGQEVILRCVPISNHLYFYWYRQILGQKVEFLVSFYNNEISEKSEIFDDQFSVERPDGSNFTLKIRSTKLEDSAMYFCASSFQGAWYGYTFGSGTRLTVV.

The V call is TRBV9, the J call TRBJ2-1, with TRBD1 as a possible D gene (6 bases). Germline V CDR1 and CDR2: SGDLS, YYNGEE. The V and J ends lost 1 base and 0 bases respectively, with 23 bases between them. The CDR3 consists of 20 residues. The CDR3 here is CASSVPTTLGATSSYNEQFF. CDR3 bases: TGTGCCAGCAGCGTACCGACCACCTTGGGGGCTACGAGCTCCTACAATGAGCAGTTCTTC.

This clone was observed a single time. The chain combines TRBV30 with TRBJ1-6; 8 positions agree with TRBD1. After removal of 5 bases from V and 6 bases from J, the junction contained 15 bases not matched to a gene. The CDR3 runs 17 residues. Germline CDR1 GTSNPN, CDR2 SVGIG (reference sequence). The CDR3 DNA is TGTGCCTGGGATCATGAACTTGACAGGGGCCTTAATTCACCCCTCCACTTT. This translates into CAWDHELDRGLNSPLHF.

This clone has more than one count but fewer than ten. The chain carries TRBV7-2 and TRBJ1-1, with TRBD1 matching 9 bases. V lost 1 base to trimming and J lost 6 bases; unmatched junction nucleotides: 6. Germline V gives CDR1 SGHTA, CDR2 FQGNSA. The CDR3 loop spans 15 amino acids. CDR3 sequence (DNA): TGTGCCAGCAGCTTAGTCACAGGGGGCGCGGCTGAAGCTTTCTTT. It specifies CASSLVTGGAAEAFF.

The rearrangement joins TRBV5-1 to TRBJ2-3; 7 bases are a match to TRBD2. This CDR3 is built from 14 residues. V lost 4 bases and J lost 5; bases outside the gene matches: 7. Germline values: CDR1 SGHRS, CDR2 YFSETQ. The DNA of the CDR3 is TGCGCCAGCAGCAGCGGGGCGCGGGAAGATACGCAGTATTTT. Translated, it gives CASSSGAREDTQYF. Supplemented by reference TRBV5-1 and TRBJ2-3, the full variable domain reads KAGVTQTPRYLIKTRGQQVTLSCSPISGHRSVSWYQQTPGQGLQFLFEYFSETQRNKGNFPGRFSGRQFSNSRSEMNVSTLELGDSALYLCASSSGAREDTQYFGPGTRLTVL.

This clone ranks as large. The rearrangement joins TRBV5-1 to TRBJ1-3; D remains unclear. Germline V gene lookup returns CDR1 SGHRS and CDR2 YFSETQ. The V and J ends lost 0 bases and 0 bases respectively, with 10 bases between them. The CDR3 sequence is 16 residues long. CDR3 amino acids: CASSLDDTSSGNTIYF. The CDR3 DNA sequence: TGCGCCAGCAGCTTGGACGATACCAGCTCTGGAAACACCATATATTTT.

The V call is TRBV5-6, the J call TRBJ2-7, with D tentatively TRBD1 (6 bases). Trimming removed 2 bases at V and 2 bases at J, with 11 bases between. Germline lookup yields CDR1 SGHDT and CDR2 YYEEEE. The CDR3 has 14 residues. In nucleotides, the CDR3 is TGTGCCAGCAGCTTCGTGGGGGCGACCTACGAGCAGTACTTC. This gives the protein CASSFVGATYEQYF.

The table lists this clone with a count of one. The chain recombines TRBV6-1 with TRBJ1-2; D unclear. CDR1 and CDR2 from the germline V gene are MNHNS and SASEGT. The CDR3 covers 14 residues. V was shortened by 1 base and J by 4 bases, with 10 bases between the two germline ends. CDR3 in amino acids: CASSEEVGSYGYTF. The CDR3 region has the DNA TGTGCCAGCAGTGAAGAAGTAGGGAGCTATGGCTACACCTTC.

The V and J genes are TRBV6-4 and TRBJ2-3; 11 positions agree with TRBD2. The germline CDR1 and CDR2 sequences are MRHNA and SNTAGT. Losses at the gene ends were 5 bases for V and 3 bases for J; bases not matched to a gene: 1. The CDR3 consists of 14 residues. The CDR3 here is CASSPSGGTDTQYF. The CDR3 nucleotides are TGTGCCAGCAGTCCTAGCGGGGGGACAGATACGCAGTATTTT.

This clone was seen only once. CDR3 DNA sequence: TGTGCCAGCAGCGTAGGGGAGATGGAGGACAGGCGTTCAACTAAGCAGTACTTC. This encodes CASSVGEMEDRRSTKQYF. The V call is TRBV9, the J call TRBJ2-7, with TRBD1 matching 7 bases. The trim removed 0 bases at V and 8 bases at J, leaving 20 bases unmatched. The germline gives CDR1 SGDLS, CDR2 YYNGEE. This CDR3 is built from 18 residues.